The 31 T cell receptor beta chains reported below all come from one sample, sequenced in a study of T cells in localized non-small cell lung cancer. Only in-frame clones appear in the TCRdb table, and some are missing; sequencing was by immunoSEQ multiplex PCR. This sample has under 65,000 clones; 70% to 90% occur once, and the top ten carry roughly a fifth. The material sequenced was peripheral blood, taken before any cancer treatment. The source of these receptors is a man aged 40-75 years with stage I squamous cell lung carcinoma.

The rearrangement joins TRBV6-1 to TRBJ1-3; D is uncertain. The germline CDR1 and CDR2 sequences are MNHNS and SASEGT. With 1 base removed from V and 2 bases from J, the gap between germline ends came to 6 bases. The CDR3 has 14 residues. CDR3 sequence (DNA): TGTGCCAGCAGTGAAGTGGCAGCTGGAAACACCATATATTTT. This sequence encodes CASSEVAAGNTIYF.

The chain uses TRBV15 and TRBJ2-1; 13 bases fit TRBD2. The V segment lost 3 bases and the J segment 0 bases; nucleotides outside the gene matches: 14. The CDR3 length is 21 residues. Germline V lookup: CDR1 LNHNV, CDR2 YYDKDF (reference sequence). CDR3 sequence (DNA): TGTGCCACCAGCAGGGAAGCCGGGACTAGCGGGGCTTCGAGCTCCTACAATGAGCAGTTCTTC. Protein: CATSREAGTSGASSSYNEQFF.

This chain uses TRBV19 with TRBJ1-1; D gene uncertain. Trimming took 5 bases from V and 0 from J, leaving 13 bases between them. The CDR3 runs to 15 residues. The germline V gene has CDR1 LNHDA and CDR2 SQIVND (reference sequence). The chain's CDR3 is CASSSRPKMNTEAFF. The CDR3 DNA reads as TGTGCCAGTAGTTCTCGACCGAAAATGAACACTGAAGCTTTCTTT. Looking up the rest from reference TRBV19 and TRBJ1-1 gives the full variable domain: DGGITQSPKYLFRKEGQNVTLSCEQNLNHDAMYWYRQDPGQGLRLIYYSQIVNDFQKGDIAEGYSVSREKKESFPLTVTSAQKNPTAFYLCASSSRPKMNTEAFFGQGTRLTVV.

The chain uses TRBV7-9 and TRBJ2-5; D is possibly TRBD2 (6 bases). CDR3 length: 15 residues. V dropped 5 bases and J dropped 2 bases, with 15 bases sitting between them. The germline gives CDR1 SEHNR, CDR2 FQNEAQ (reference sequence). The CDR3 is CASSPGLPLQETQYF. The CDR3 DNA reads TGTGCCAGCAGCCCGGGACTCCCTTTACAAGAGACCCAGTACTTC.

As DNA, the CDR3 is TGTGCCAGCAGTCCGGGAGCAGTCGACGAGCAGTACTTC. Its translation is CASSPGAVDEQYF. The chain employs TRBV28 and TRBJ2-7; TRBD2 might be the D (6 bases). This CDR3 region has 13 residues. Germline assignment: CDR1 MDHEN and CDR2 SYDVKM. The V and J ends lost 5 bases and 5 bases respectively, with 13 bases between them.

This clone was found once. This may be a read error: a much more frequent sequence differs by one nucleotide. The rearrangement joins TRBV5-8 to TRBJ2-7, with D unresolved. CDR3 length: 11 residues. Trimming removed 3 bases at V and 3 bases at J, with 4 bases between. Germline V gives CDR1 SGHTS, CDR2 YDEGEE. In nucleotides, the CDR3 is TGTGCCAGCAGCTCTTACTACGAGCAGTACTTC. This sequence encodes CASSSYYEQYF.

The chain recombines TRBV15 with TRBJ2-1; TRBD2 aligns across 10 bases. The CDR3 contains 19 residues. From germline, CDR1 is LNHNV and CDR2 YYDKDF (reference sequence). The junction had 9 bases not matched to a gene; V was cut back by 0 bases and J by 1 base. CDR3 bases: TGTGCCACCAGCAGAGATAGGGCTAGCGGGAGTACTTCCTACAATGAGCAGTTCTTC. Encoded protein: CATSRDRASGSTSYNEQFF.

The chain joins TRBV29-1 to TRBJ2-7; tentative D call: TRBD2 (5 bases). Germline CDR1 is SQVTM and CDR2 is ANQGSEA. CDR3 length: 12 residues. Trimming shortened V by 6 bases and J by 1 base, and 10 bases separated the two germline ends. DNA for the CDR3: TGCAGCGTGAGCGGCACATCCTACGAGCAGTACTTC. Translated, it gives CSVSGTSYEQYF.

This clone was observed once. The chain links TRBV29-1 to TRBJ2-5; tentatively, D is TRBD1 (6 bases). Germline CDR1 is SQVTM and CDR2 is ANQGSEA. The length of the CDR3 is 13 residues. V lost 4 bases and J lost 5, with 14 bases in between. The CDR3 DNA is TGCAGCGTTGTAGGTCGGCAGGGGGAGACCCAGTACTTC. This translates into CSVVGRQGETQYF.

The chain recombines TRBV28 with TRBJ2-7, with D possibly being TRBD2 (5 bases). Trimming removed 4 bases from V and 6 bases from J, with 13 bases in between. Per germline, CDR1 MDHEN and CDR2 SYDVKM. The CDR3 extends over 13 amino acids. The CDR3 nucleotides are TGTGCCAGCAGTTCGGACTCCCCTTCCGAGCAGTACTTC. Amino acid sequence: CASSSDSPSEQYF.

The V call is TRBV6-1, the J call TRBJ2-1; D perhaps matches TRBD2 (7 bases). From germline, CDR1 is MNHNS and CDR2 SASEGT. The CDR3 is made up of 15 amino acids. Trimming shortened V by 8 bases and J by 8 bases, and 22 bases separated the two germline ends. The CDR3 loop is CASGGLAGNGDEQFF. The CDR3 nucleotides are TGTGCCAGCGGGGGCTTAGCGGGTAACGGGGATGAGCAGTTCTTC.

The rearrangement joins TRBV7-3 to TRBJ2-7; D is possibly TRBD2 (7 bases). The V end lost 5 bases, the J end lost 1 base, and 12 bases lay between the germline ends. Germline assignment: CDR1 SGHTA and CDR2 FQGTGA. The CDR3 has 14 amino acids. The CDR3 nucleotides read TGTGCCAGCAGCAAAGGGGGGGCTTCCTACGAGCAGTACTTC. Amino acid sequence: CASSKGGASYEQYF.

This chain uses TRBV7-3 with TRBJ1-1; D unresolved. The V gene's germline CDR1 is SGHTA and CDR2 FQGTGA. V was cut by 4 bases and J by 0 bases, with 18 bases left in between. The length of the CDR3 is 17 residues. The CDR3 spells CASSSGKGLRVNTEAFF. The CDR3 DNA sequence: TGTGCCAGCAGCTCGGGGAAGGGTTTACGCGTGAACACTGAAGCTTTCTTT.

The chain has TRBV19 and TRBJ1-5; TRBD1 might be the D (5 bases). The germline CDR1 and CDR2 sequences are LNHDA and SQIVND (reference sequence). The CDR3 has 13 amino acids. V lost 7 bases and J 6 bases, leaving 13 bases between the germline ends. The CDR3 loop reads CASTGPVGQPQHF. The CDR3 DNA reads TGTGCCAGTACAGGGCCGGTGGGTCAGCCCCAGCATTTT.

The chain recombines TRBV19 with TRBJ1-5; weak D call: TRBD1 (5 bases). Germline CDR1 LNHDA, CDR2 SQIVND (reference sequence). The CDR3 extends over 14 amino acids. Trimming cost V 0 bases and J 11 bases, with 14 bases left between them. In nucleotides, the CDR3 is TGTGCCAGTAGTATAGAGGGAGGGGCTTGGGCCCAGCATTTT. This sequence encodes CASSIEGGAWAQHF.

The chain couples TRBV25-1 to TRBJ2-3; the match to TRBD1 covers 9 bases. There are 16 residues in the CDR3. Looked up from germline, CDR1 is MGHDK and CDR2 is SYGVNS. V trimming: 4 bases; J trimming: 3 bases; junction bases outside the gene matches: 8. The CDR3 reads CASSGFGQGRTDTQYF. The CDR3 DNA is TGTGCCAGCAGTGGCTTCGGACAGGGGAGGACAGATACGCAGTATTTT.

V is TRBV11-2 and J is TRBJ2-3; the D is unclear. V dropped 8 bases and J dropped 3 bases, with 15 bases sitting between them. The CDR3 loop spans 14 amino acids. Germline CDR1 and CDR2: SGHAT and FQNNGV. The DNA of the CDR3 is TGTGCCAGCGTACCGTCAGTTTATACAGATACGCAGTATTTT. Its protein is CASVPSVYTDTQYF.

The CDR3 loop reads CASSPADWRETQYF. The CDR3 DNA sequence: TGCGCCAGCAGCCCGGCGGACTGGAGGGAGACCCAGTACTTC. The chain combines TRBV5-1 with TRBJ2-5; tentatively, D is TRBD2 (5 bases). The CDR3 consists of 14 residues. In germline, CDR1 is SGHRS, CDR2 YFSETQ. V was pared by 4 bases and J by 5 bases, with 15 bases between.

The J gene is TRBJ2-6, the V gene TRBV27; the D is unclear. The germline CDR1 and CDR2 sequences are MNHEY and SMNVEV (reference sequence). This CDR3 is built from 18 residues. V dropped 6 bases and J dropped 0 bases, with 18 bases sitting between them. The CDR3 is CASSPVGFYTSGANVLTF. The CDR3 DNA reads TGTGCCAGCAGCCCTGTCGGGTTTTACACCTCTGGGGCCAACGTCCTGACTTTC.

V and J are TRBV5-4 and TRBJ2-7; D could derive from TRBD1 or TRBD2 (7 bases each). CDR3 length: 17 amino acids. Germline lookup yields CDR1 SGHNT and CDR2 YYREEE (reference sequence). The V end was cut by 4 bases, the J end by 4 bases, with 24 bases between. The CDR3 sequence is CASSPGGPTGAVYEQYF. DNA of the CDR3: TGTGCCAGCAGCCCGGGGGGCCCCACAGGGGCGGTTTACGAGCAGTACTTC.

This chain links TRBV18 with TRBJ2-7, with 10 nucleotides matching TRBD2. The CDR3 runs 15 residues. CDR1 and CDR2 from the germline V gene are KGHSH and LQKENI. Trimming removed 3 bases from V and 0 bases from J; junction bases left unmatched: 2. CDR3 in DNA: TGTGCCAGCTCACCCAGCGGGGGGGTCTCCTACGAGCAGTACTTC. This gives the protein CASSPSGGVSYEQYF. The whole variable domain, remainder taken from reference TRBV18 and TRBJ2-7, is NAGVMQNPRHLVRRRGQEARLRCSPMKGHSHVYWYRQLPEEGLKFMVYLQKENIIDESGMPKERFSAEFPKEGPSILRIQQVVRGDSAAYFCASSPSGGVSYEQYFGPGTRLTVT.

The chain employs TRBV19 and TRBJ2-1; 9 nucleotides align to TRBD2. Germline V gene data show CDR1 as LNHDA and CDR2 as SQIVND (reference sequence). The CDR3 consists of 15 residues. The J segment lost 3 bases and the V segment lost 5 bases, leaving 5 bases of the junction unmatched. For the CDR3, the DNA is TGTGCCAGTAGTCTAATAGCGGGAGACTACAATGAGCAGTTCTTC. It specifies CASSLIAGDYNEQFF.

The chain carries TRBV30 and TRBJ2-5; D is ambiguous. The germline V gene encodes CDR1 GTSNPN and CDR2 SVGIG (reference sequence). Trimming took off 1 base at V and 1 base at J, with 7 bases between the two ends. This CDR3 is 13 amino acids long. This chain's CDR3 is CAWSGVSQETQYF. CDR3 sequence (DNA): TGTGCCTGGAGTGGGGTCTCCCAAGAGACCCAGTACTTC.

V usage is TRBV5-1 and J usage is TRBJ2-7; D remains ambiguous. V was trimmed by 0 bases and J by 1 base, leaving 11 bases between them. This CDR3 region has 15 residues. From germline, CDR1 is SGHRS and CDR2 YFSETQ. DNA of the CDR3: TGCGCCAGCAGCTTGGCGGCCGGAAGTTCCTACGAGCAGTACTTC. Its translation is CASSLAAGSSYEQYF.

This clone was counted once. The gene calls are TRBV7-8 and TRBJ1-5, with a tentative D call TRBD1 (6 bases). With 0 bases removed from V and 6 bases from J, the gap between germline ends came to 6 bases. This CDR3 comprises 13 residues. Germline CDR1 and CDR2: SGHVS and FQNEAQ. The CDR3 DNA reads TGTGCCAGCAGCTTAGCACAGGGTCAGCCCCAGCATTTT. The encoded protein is CASSLAQGQPQHF.

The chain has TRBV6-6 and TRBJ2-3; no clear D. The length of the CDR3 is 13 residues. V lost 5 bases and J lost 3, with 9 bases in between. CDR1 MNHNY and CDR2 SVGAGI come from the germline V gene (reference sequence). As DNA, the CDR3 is TGTGCCAGCAGTGACCCTATGACAGATACGCAGTATTTT. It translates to CASSDPMTDTQYF.

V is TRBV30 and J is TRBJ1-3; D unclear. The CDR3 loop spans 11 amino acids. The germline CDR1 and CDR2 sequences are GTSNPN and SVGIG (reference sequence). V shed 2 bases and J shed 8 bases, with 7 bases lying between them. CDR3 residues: CAWSSRDTIYF. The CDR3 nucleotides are TGTGCCTGGAGTAGCCGGGACACCATATATTTT.

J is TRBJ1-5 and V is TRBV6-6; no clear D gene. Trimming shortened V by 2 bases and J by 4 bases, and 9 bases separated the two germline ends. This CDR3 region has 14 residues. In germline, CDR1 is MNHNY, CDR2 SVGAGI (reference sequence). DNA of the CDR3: TGTGCCAGCAGTTACATAGGCGGGAATCAGCCCCAGCATTTT. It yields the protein CASSYIGGNQPQHF.

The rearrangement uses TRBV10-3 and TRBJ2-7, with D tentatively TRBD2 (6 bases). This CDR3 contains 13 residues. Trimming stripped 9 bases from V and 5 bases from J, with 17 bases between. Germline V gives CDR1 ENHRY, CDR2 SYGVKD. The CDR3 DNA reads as TGTGCCATACGGGAGAATAGCGCCCACGAGCAGTACTTC. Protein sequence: CAIRENSAHEQYF.

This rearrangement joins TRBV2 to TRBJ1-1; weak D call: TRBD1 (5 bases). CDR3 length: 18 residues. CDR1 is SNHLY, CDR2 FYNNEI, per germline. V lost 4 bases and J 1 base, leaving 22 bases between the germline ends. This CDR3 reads CASSGLIQGEWKNTEAFF. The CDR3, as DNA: TGTGCCAGCAGTGGCCTTATTCAGGGCGAGTGGAAGAACACTGAAGCTTTCTTT.

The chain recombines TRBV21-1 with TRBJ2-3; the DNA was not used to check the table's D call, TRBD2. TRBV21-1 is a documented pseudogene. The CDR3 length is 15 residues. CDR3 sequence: CASSQRAGGTDTQYF. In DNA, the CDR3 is TGTGCCAGCAGCCAGCGCGCGGGAGGCACAGATACGCAGTATTTT.